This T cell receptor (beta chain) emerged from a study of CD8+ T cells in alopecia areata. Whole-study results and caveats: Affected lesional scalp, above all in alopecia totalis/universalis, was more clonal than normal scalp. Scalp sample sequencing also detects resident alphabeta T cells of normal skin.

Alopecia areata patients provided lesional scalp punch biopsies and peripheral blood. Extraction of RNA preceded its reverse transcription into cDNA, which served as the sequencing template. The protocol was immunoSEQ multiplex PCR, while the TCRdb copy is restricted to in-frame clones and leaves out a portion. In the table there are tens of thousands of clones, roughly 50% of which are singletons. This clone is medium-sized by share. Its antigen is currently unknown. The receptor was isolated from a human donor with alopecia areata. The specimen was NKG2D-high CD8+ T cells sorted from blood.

CDR3 DNA sequence: TGTGCCAGCGCCCTCCGACTAGCGGCCAACTACGAGCAGTACTTC. Its protein product is CASALRLAANYEQYF. The J gene is TRBJ2-7, the V gene TRBV28; 9 nucleotides line up with TRBD2. Looked up from germline, CDR1 is MDHEN and CDR2 is SYDVKM. CDR3 length: 15 amino acids. After removal of 8 bases from V and 3 bases from J, the junction contained 11 bases not matched to a gene.